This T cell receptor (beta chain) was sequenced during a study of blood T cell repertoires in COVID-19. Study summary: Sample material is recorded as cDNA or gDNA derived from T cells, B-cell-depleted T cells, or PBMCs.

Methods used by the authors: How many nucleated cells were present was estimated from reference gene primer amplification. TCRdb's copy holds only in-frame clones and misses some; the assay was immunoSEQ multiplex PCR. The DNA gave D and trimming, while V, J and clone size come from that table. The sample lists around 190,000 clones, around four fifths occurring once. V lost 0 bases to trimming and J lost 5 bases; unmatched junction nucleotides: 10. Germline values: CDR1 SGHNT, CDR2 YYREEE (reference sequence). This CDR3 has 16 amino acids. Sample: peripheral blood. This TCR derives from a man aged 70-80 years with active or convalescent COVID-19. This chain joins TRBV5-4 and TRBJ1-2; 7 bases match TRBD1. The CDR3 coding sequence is TGTGCCAGCAGCTTGGACCCGGGACAGCGTTCATATGGCTACACCTTC. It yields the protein CASSLDPGQRSYGYTF.